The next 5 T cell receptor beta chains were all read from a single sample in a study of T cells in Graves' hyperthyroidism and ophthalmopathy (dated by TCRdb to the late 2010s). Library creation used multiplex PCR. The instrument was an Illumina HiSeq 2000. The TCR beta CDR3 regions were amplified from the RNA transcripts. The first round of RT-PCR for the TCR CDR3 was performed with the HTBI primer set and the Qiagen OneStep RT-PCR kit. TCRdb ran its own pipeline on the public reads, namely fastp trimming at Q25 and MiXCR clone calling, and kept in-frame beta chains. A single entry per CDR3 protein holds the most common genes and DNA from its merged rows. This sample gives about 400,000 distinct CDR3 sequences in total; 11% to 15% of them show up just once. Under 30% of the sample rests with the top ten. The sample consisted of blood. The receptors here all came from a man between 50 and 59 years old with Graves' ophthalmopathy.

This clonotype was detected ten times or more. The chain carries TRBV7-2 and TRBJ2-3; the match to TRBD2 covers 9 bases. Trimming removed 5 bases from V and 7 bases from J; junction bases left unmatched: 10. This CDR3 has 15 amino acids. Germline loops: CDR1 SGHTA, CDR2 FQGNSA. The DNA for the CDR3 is TGTGCCAGCAGCCTCGTGGCGGGAGGGCCTAATACGCAGTATTTT. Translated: CASSLVAGGPNTQYF.

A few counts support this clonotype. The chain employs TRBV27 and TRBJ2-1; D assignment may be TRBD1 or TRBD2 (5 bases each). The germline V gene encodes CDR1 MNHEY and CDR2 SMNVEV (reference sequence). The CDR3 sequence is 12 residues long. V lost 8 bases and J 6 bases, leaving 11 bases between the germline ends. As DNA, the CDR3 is TGTGCCAGCTCACGAGGGGTCAATGAGCAGTTCTTC. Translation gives CASSRGVNEQFF.

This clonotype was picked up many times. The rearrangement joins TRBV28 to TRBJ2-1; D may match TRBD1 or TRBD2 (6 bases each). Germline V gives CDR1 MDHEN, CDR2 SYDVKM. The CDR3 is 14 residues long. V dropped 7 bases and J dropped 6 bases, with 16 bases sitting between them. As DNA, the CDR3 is TGTGCCAGCAACACGGGGGCAGGGAGCAATGAGCAGTTCTTC. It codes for CASNTGAGSNEQFF. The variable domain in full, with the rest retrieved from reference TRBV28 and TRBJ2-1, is DVKVTQSSRYLVKRTGEKVFLECVQDMDHENMFWYRQDPGLGLRLIYFSYDVKMKEKGDIPEGYSVSREKKERFSLILESASTNQTSMYLCASNTGAGSNEQFFGPGTRLTVL.

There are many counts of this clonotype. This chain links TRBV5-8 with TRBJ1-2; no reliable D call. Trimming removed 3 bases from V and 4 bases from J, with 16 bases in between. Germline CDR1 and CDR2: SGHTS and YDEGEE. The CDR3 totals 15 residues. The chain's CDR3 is CASSWESAQSYGYTF. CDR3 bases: TGTGCCAGCAGCTGGGAGAGCGCACAATCCTATGGCTACACCTTC.

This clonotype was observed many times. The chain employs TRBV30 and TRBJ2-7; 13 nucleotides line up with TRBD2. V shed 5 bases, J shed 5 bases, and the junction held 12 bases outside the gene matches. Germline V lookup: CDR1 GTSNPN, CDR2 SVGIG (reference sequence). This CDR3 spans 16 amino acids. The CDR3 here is CAWGRTSGSPGNEQYF. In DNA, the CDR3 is TGTGCCTGGGGAAGGACTAGCGGGAGTCCGGGCAACGAGCAGTACTTC. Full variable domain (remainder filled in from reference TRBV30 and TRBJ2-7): SQTIHQWPATLVQPVGSPLSLECTVEGTSNPNLYWYRQAAGRGLQLLFYSVGIGQISSEVPQNLSASRPQDRQFILSSKKLLLSDSGFYLCAWGRTSGSPGNEQYFGPGTRLTVT.